Included here is one TCR beta chain sequence, with context. Other nucleotide sequences from this sample produce the same CDR3. These data belong to a study of blood T cell repertoires in COVID-19. Study-wide context: The samples span acute and convalescent COVID-19 from the United States, Italy and Spain. T cells, B-cell-depleted T cells, or PBMCs provided the cDNA or gDNA that served as material.

Between the trimmed V and J ends, which lost 5 bases and 7 bases, there was a span of 8 bases. The CDR3 spans 10 residues. Germline CDR1 reads DFQATT; CDR2 reads SNEGSKA (reference sequence). Methods used by the authors: The authors estimated nucleated cell counts from reference gene primer amplification. TCRdb's table, derived via immunoSEQ multiplex PCR, lists solely in-frame clones and lacks some. V and J calls plus clone size are reproduced from that table; the DNA served to infer D and trimming. The sample records around 130,000 clones, about four fifths being singletons. The V gene is TRBV20-1, the J gene TRBJ1-1; tentative D call: TRBD1 (6 bases). The sample taken for sequencing was peripheral blood. The TCR originated in a man aged 55 to 70 with active or convalescent COVID-19. The CDR3 coding sequence is TGCAGTGCTGCACAGGGTGAAGCTTTCTTT. Protein product: CSAAQGEAFF.